The 9 T cell receptor beta chains listed next were all sequenced from one sample in a study of Ad26.COV2.S vaccination and SARS-CoV-2 variants. Produced via immunoSEQ multiplex PCR; TCRdb's table is partial and in-frame only. The sample holds 350,000 to 500,000 clones, around 90% seen once. The treatment here: approximately 18 received Ad26.COV2.S at low or high dose, single or two shots; 5 received placebo; per-sample allocation not given. After the first vaccine or placebo injection, samples were drawn on day 63. Sequenced material: peripheral blood, taken in a trial of Ad26.COV2.S vaccine versus placebo. The receptors derive from a person between 18 and 60 years old who received the Ad26.COV2.S COVID-19 vaccine or a placebo.

The rearrangement links TRBV7-8 to TRBJ2-7; tentatively, D is TRBD2 (7 bases). The CDR3 covers 14 residues. V was clipped by 6 bases and J by 3 bases, with 15 bases between them. Germline V gene data show CDR1 as SGHVS and CDR2 as FQNEAQ. Here the CDR3 reads CASRLGGQGYEQYF. The CDR3 DNA reads as TGTGCCAGCAGACTCGGGGGGCAAGGCTACGAGCAGTACTTC.

This chain joins TRBV30 and TRBJ2-3; D may be TRBD2 (6 bases). The V end lost 2 bases, the J end lost 3 bases, and 12 bases lay between the germline ends. The CDR3 runs to 14 residues. Germline V gives CDR1 GTSNPN, CDR2 SVGIG (reference sequence). This CDR3 reads CAWSRAGLTDTQYF. CDR3 nucleotide sequence: TGTGCCTGGAGTCGCGCGGGACTTACAGATACGCAGTATTTT.

V is TRBV10-3 and J is TRBJ2-2, with 7 bases that match TRBD2. The V gene end was trimmed by 7 bases and the J gene end by 2 bases; junction bases not matched to a gene: 4. Germline V gene lookup returns CDR1 ENHRY and CDR2 SYGVKD. The CDR3 consists of 14 residues. The CDR3 DNA reads as TGTGCCATCAAACCTAGCGGAAACACCGGGGAGCTGTTTTTT. This translates into CAIKPSGNTGELFF.

The chain links TRBV2 to TRBJ2-3, with 11 bases matching TRBD2. Germline CDR1 reads SNHLY; CDR2 reads FYNNEI. V shed 4 bases and J 2 bases; nucleotides not matched to a gene: 2. This CDR3 is built from 15 residues. The CDR3 DNA reads TGTGCCAGCAGTGGACTAGCGGGATCCACAGATACGCAGTATTTT. It codes for CASSGLAGSTDTQYF.

This chain uses TRBV5-6 with TRBJ1-1; the D is unclear. V dropped 0 bases and J dropped 1 base, with 4 bases sitting between them. Per germline, CDR1 SGHDT and CDR2 YYEEEE. The CDR3 consists of 13 residues. CDR3 DNA sequence: TGTGCCAGCAGCTTGGAGGGGAACACTGAAGCTTTCTTT. This gives the protein CASSLEGNTEAFF.

The chain joins TRBV6-6 to TRBJ2-7; a weak D match, TRBD1 (5 bases). Germline V gene sequence: CDR1 MNHNY, CDR2 SVGAGI (reference sequence). Trimming took 6 bases from V and 0 from J, leaving 12 bases between them. This CDR3 has 14 amino acids. Here the CDR3 DNA reads TGTGCCAGCAGATCGAGAGACAGCTCCTACGAGCAGTACTTC. It encodes CASRSRDSSYEQYF.

The rearrangement joins TRBV2 to TRBJ1-5; D remains ambiguous. Germline assignment: CDR1 SNHLY and CDR2 FYNNEI. This CDR3 has 14 residues. The V end was cut by 3 bases, the J end by 0 bases, with 6 bases between. This chain's CDR3 is CASSDRYSNQPQHF. The CDR3 DNA reads as TGTGCCAGCAGTGACAGGTATAGCAATCAGCCCCAGCATTTT.

The V and J genes are TRBV14 and TRBJ2-7; D gene uncertain. V lost 0 bases, J lost 6 bases, and 9 bases lay in between. Germline-derived CDR1 and CDR2 are SGHDN and FVKESK. The CDR3 is made up of 13 amino acids. The CDR3: CASSQDLRGEQYF. In nucleotides, the CDR3 is TGTGCCAGCAGCCAAGATCTCCGCGGCGAGCAGTACTTC.

J is TRBJ2-1 and V is TRBV5-4; D may be TRBD2 (6 bases). Per the germline V gene, CDR1 is SGHNT and CDR2 is YYREEE (reference sequence). This CDR3 has 15 residues. V lost 4 bases, J lost 5 bases, and 16 bases lay in between. The CDR3 region has the DNA TGTGCCAGCAGCAGACCTCGGGACTTCAACAATGAGCAGTTCTTC. It codes for CASSRPRDFNNEQFF.